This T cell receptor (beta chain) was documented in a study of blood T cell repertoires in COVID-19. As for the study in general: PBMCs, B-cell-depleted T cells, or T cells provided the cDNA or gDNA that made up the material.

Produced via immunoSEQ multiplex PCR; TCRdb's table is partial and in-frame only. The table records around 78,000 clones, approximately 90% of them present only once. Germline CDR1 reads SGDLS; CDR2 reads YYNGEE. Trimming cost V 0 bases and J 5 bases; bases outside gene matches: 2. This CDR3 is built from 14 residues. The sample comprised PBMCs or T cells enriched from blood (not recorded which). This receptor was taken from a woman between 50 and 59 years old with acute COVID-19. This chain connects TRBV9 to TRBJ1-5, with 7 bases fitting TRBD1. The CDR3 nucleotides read TGTGCCAGCAGCGTAGGCAGGGGGGATCAGCCCCAGCATTTT. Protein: CASSVGRGDQPQHF.